Each of the 25 T cell receptor beta chains below was sequenced from the same sample in a study of CD8+ T cells in alopecia areata (dated by TCRdb to between 2018 and 2020). The library was prepared using the immunoSEQ multiplex PCR assay. To provide template for TCR sequencing, every sample had RNA extracted and reverse transcribed into cDNA. The table comes from immuneACCESS by way of TCRdb, which keeps in-frame sequences with V and J called. Part of the clones is missing from these tables; in studies checked, under half for an unresolved V gene and the rest for unknown reasons. In this sample the table shows 150,000 to 190,000 clones, around half of which occur a single time. Of the sample, roughly 19% is held by the ten largest clones. The sample's time point label, decoded: baseline before oral tofacitinib. The sequences come from CD8+ T cells sorted from blood, collected at week 0. These receptors were obtained from a human donor with alopecia areata.

The chain carries TRBV11-2 and TRBJ2-1; no clear D. CDR3 length equals 12 residues. V was shortened by 2 bases and J by 7 bases, with 6 bases between the two germline ends. Germline V lookup: CDR1 SGHAT, CDR2 FQNNGV. The DNA of the CDR3 is TGTGCCAGCAGCTTACTTGGAAATGAGCAGTTCTTC. This gives the protein CASSLLGNEQFF.

The rearrangement joins TRBV29-1 to TRBJ2-1; TRBD1 aligns across 11 bases. From germline, CDR1 is SQVTM and CDR2 ANQGSEA. The CDR3 has 14 amino acids. Trimming at V came to 4 bases and at J to 9 bases, leaving 8 bases not matched to a gene. This chain's CDR3 is CSVAPGQGAGEQFF. CDR3 in DNA: TGCAGCGTTGCCCCCGGACAGGGGGCTGGTGAGCAGTTCTTC.

This chain connects TRBV5-1 to TRBJ1-2; a weak D match, TRBD1 (5 bases). Germline V gene data show CDR1 as SGHRS and CDR2 as YFSETQ. The V end was cut by 4 bases, the J end by 6 bases, with 13 bases between. CDR3 length: 13 residues. The CDR3 DNA follows: TGCGCCAGCAGCACAGACAGAACTAATGGCTACACCTTC. This sequence encodes CASSTDRTNGYTF. Full variable domain (rest looked up from reference TRBV5-1 and TRBJ1-2): KAGVTQTPRYLIKTRGQQVTLSCSPISGHRSVSWYQQTPGQGLQFLFEYFSETQRNKGNFPGRFSGRQFSNSRSEMNVSTLELGDSALYLCASSTDRTNGYTFGSGTRLTVV.

The gene calls are TRBV15 and TRBJ1-5; 9 bases agree with TRBD1. The CDR3 consists of 15 residues. In germline, CDR1 is LNHNV, CDR2 YYDKDF (reference sequence). Losses at the gene ends were 4 bases for V and 6 bases for J; bases not matched to a gene: 7. CDR3 sequence reads: CATSMDRGRTQPQHF. The DNA for the CDR3 is TGTGCCACCAGCATGGACAGGGGAAGGACTCAGCCCCAGCATTTT.

V and J are TRBV29-1 and TRBJ2-7; D gene ambiguous. This CDR3 is 11 amino acids long. Germline assignment: CDR1 SQVTM and CDR2 ANQGSEA. Trimming pared 0 bases from V and 7 bases from J, leaving 7 bases between. CDR3: CSVEEGWEQYF. The DNA of the CDR3 is TGCAGCGTTGAAGAGGGCTGGGAGCAGTACTTC.

The J gene is TRBJ1-2, the V gene TRBV13; 8 bases match TRBD1. V was pared by 5 bases and J by 5 bases, with 7 bases of the junction left unmatched. The CDR3 length is 14 residues. Looked up from germline, CDR1 is PRHDT and CDR2 is FYEKMQ (reference sequence). CDR3 residues: CASSTTTGAYGYTF. For the CDR3, the DNA is TGTGCCAGCAGCACAACGACAGGGGCTTATGGCTACACCTTC.

This chain uses TRBV29-1 with TRBJ2-1, with D perhaps TRBD1 (7 bases). V was pared by 3 bases and J by 8 bases, with 11 bases between. CDR1 SQVTM and CDR2 ANQGSEA come from the germline V gene. The CDR3 extends over 12 amino acids. The CDR3 protein is CSVDFRGDEQFF. The CDR3 DNA sequence: TGCAGCGTTGATTTCAGGGGGGATGAGCAGTTCTTC.

This clone was seen once. The chain combines TRBV30 with TRBJ2-2; 8 bases are shared with TRBD1. The CDR3 is made up of 15 amino acids. Trimming cost V 8 bases and J 3 bases; bases outside gene matches: 11. Germline CDR1 is GTSNPN and CDR2 is SVGIG (reference sequence). For the CDR3, the DNA is TGTGCCGGATCATATACAGGGGGTTACACCGGGGAGCTGTTTTTT. Translating it yields CAGSYTGGYTGELFF.

This clone was observed once. V usage is TRBV9 and J usage is TRBJ1-1; D not certain. Trimming pared 4 bases from V and 0 bases from J, leaving 4 bases between. CDR1 is SGDLS, CDR2 YYNGEE, per germline. The CDR3 consists of 12 residues. The CDR3 loop reads CASSRMNTEAFF. Here the CDR3 DNA reads TGTGCCAGCAGCCGGATGAACACTGAAGCTTTCTTT.

Concerning this clone itself: The sample holds other DNA sequences that translate to the same CDR3. The chain joins TRBV29-1 to TRBJ2-2, with D tentatively TRBD2 (5 bases). The V gene's germline CDR1 is SQVTM and CDR2 ANQGSEA. Trimming took 4 bases from V and 5 from J, leaving 8 bases between them. The CDR3 spans 12 residues. The CDR3 nucleotides are TGCAGCGTTGTTAGAGGGACCGGGGAGCTGTTTTTT. Translated, it gives CSVVRGTGELFF.

This clone was seen a few times. V is TRBV29-1 and J is TRBJ1-2, with TRBD1 identical over 10 bases. The CDR3 extends over 13 amino acids. Trimming at V came to 3 bases and at J to 6 bases, leaving 4 bases not matched to a gene. Germline CDR1 and CDR2: SQVTM and ANQGSEA. The CDR3 sequence: CSVEGQGRDGYTF. CDR3 nucleotides: TGCAGCGTTGAGGGACAGGGGAGGGATGGCTACACCTTC.

V gene TRBV7-8 combines with J gene TRBJ2-7, with TRBD1 identical over 7 bases. Germline lookup yields CDR1 SGHVS and CDR2 FQNEAQ. There are 16 residues in the CDR3. V dropped 4 bases and J dropped 3; count of bases not matched to a gene: 12. The DNA of the CDR3 is TGTGCCAGCAGCTCCTATTCCGGGACAGATCTCTACGAGCAGTACTTC. As protein: CASSSYSGTDLYEQYF.

The chain combines TRBV7-9 with TRBJ1-2, with D tentatively TRBD1 (5 bases). Germline CDR1 reads SEHNR; CDR2 reads FQNEAQ (reference sequence). There are 14 residues in the CDR3. V gave up 0 bases and J gave up 4 bases, with 9 bases separating them. Here the CDR3 reads CASSLATDSYGYTF. CDR3 coding DNA: TGTGCCAGCAGCTTAGCGACAGATTCCTATGGCTACACCTTC.

The chain uses TRBV6-6 and TRBJ2-1; the D gene is possibly TRBD1 (5 bases). Between the trimmed V and J ends, which lost 2 bases and 2 bases, there was a span of 13 bases. Germline CDR1 and CDR2: MNHNY and SVGAGI (reference sequence). The CDR3 has 16 amino acids. CDR3 DNA: TGTGCCAGCAGTTACGATAGGGGTCTAACCTACAATGAGCAGTTCTTC. This sequence encodes CASSYDRGLTYNEQFF.

The chain joins TRBV27 to TRBJ1-5; D unresolved. Between the trimmed V and J ends, which lost 3 bases and 3 bases, there was a span of 3 bases. The germline V gene encodes CDR1 MNHEY and CDR2 SMNVEV (reference sequence). The CDR3 loop spans 12 amino acids. CDR3: CASSFLNQPQHF. The CDR3 bases are TGTGCCAGCAGTTTTCTCAATCAGCCCCAGCATTTT.

This sequence joins TRBV2 and TRBJ2-6; TRBD1 matches 7 bases. There are 18 residues in the CDR3. V lost 2 bases, J lost 0 bases, and 7 bases stayed unmatched. Germline V CDR1 and CDR2: SNHLY, FYNNEI. CDR3 amino acids: CASSELGQRISGANVLTF. The CDR3 DNA reads as TGTGCCAGCAGTGAACTGGGACAGAGAATCTCTGGGGCCAACGTCCTGACTTTC.

The genes are TRBV30 and TRBJ2-6; D is unresolved. The germline V and J ends were trimmed by 2 bases and 1 base, with 9 bases remaining between them. Germline V gives CDR1 GTSNPN, CDR2 SVGIG (reference sequence). This CDR3 has 15 amino acids. This chain's CDR3 is CAWSPGFSGANVLTF. CDR3 DNA: TGTGCCTGGAGTCCGGGTTTTTCTGGGGCCAACGTCCTGACTTTC.

The chain employs TRBV5-1 and TRBJ2-2; weak D call: TRBD2 (6 bases). The CDR3 length is 14 residues. V lost 1 base and J 5 bases, leaving 9 bases between the germline ends. The germline CDR1 and CDR2 sequences are SGHRS and YFSETQ. The CDR3 loop is CASSLRRGTGELFF. CDR3 nucleotide sequence: TGCGCCAGCAGCTTGCGGCGGGGAACCGGGGAGCTGTTTTTT.

J is TRBJ2-7 and V is TRBV10-2; tentative D call: TRBD1 (6 bases). CDR3 size: 14 residues. The germline CDR1 and CDR2 sequences are WSHSY and SAAADI. The V gene lost 5 bases and the J gene lost 3 bases, with 14 bases spanning the gap. CDR3: CASSPDRGFYEQYF. CDR3 nucleotide sequence: TGCGCCAGCAGTCCGGACAGAGGATTCTACGAGCAGTACTTC.

The chain employs TRBV29-1 and TRBJ1-1; 7 bases fit TRBD1. This CDR3 has 13 amino acids. CDR1 and CDR2 (germline): SQVTM, ANQGSEA. Trimming removed 7 bases from V and 0 bases from J; junction bases left unmatched: 5. The chain's CDR3 is CSGAGQLNTEAFF. CDR3 bases: TGCAGCGGAGCGGGACAGCTGAACACTGAAGCTTTCTTT. Based on the CDR3 plus reference TRBV29-1 and TRBJ1-1, the full variable domain is SAVISQKPSRDICQRGTSLTIQCQVDSQVTMMFWYRQQPGQSLTLIATANQGSEATYESGFVIDKFPISRPNLTFSTLTVSNMSPEDSSIYLCSGAGQLNTEAFFGQGTRLTVV.

This clone came up a few times. The chain recombines TRBV27 with TRBJ2-7; 9 bases are a match to TRBD1. This CDR3 spans 14 amino acids. V shed 4 bases and J 0 bases; nucleotides not matched to a gene: 1. CDR1 is MNHEY, CDR2 SMNVEV, per germline (reference sequence). The CDR3 is CASSSTGGSYEQYF. The CDR3 coding sequence is TGTGCCAGCAGTTCGACAGGGGGCTCCTACGAGCAGTACTTC.

V usage is TRBV6-5 and J usage is TRBJ2-2, with D perhaps TRBD1 (5 bases). Trimming shortened V by 3 bases and J by 7 bases, and 15 bases separated the two germline ends. CDR3 length: 15 residues. Germline CDR1 and CDR2: MNHEY and SVGAGI. CDR3: CASSYSGALGGELFF. CDR3 DNA sequence: TGTGCCAGCAGTTATAGTGGGGCTCTGGGCGGGGAGCTGTTTTTT.

The V call is TRBV15, the J call TRBJ1-4, with TRBD1 matching 9 bases. Losses at the gene ends were 3 bases for V and 8 bases for J; bases not matched to a gene: 7. Germline V gene sequence: CDR1 LNHNV, CDR2 YYDKDF (reference sequence). The CDR3 covers 15 residues. In DNA form, the CDR3 reads TGTGCCACCAGCAGCTCCGGGACAGGGCGGGAAAAACTGTTTTTT. Translation gives CATSSSGTGREKLFF. Looking up the rest from reference TRBV15 and TRBJ1-4 gives the full variable domain: DAMVIQNPRYQVTQFGKPVTLSCSQTLNHNVMYWYQQKSSQAPKLLFHYYDKDFNNEADTPDNFQSRRPNTSFCFLDIRSPGLGDTAMYLCATSSSGTGREKLFFGSGTQLSVL.

The V call is TRBV6-5, the J call TRBJ2-1; no firm D call. Germline lookup yields CDR1 MNHEY and CDR2 SVGAGI. V was cut by 2 bases and J by 9 bases, with 8 bases left in between. The CDR3 loop spans 12 amino acids. In DNA form, the CDR3 reads TGTGCCAGCAGTTACGGGGTCGGTGAGCAGTTCTTC. It is translated as CASSYGVGEQFF.

The V gene is TRBV5-1, the J gene TRBJ1-1; 8 bases are a match to TRBD1. CDR1 and CDR2 from the germline V gene are SGHRS and YFSETQ. V lost 5 bases, J lost 5 bases, and 8 bases stayed unmatched. The CDR3 extends over 14 amino acids. CDR3 sequence (DNA): TGCGCCAGCAGAGAGGACAGGGTGATAACTGAAGCTTTCTTT. It codes for CASREDRVITEAFF.